This T cell receptor (beta chain) was identified during a study of response to subunit inactivated influenza vaccine. The study, taken as a whole, reports: The authors offered the suggestion that each seasonal influenza vaccination recruits few new T cells.

TCRdb processed the RT-PCR reads anew with MiXCR; each CDR3 protein has one entry. The sample includes over 750,000 distinct CDR3 sequences, approximately 22% of them seen just once. V lost 4 bases to trimming and J lost 0 bases, with 11 bases between them. The CDR3 length is 15 residues. Per germline, CDR1 KGHDR and CDR2 SFDVKD. Turning to this clonotype: What it recognizes is unknown.

The sample consisted of PBMCs from blood, taken about 5 days after vaccination. The receptor's source is a man aged 50-59 years who received an inactivated influenza vaccine. The chain carries TRBV24-1 and TRBJ2-5, with D maybe TRBD1 (6 bases). CDR3 coding DNA: TGTGCCACCAGTGAACAGGGTTGGTACCAAGAGACCCAGTACTTC. It translates to CATSEQGWYQETQYF.